This T cell receptor (beta chain) was recovered during a study of cytomegalovirus exposure and HLA in healthy donors. Study findings and constraints: The authors considered a cluster of highly shared sequence variants likely to be a sequencing artifact. It emerged from a later analysis that several of the most significant clusters appeared to be linked to common viral pathogens.

The PCR employed 60 Vbeta primers together with 13 Jbeta primers. The protocol was immunoSEQ multiplex PCR, while the TCRdb copy is restricted to in-frame clones and leaves out a portion. The table lists some 96,000 clones, 78% of them singletons, with 0.76% in the top ten. CDR3 length: 14 amino acids. With 0 bases clipped from V and 10 bases from J, the junction kept 9 bases outside the gene matches. The germline V gene encodes CDR1 SGHRS and CDR2 YFSETQ. Each of the donors was a healthy bone marrow donor. Concerning this clone itself: The antigen is not known.

The chain carries TRBV5-1 and TRBJ2-5; 7 bases are shared with TRBD1. The clonotype originates from a woman aged 60 to 75 in good health and CMV-seronegative. The sample consisted of PBMCs. The CDR3 sequence is CASSLGQGNLNQYF. Written as DNA, the CDR3 is TGCGCCAGCAGCTTGGGACAGGGAAATTTGAACCAGTACTTC.